Included here is one TCR beta chain sequence, with context. Authors' processing steps: Estimation of nucleated cell counts relied on the amplification of reference gene primers. The table came from immunoSEQ multiplex PCR; TCRdb's copy has only in-frame clones and leaves some out. The V and J calls and clone size come from that table; D and trimming were worked out from the DNA. Of approximately 210,000 clones detected, 88% appear once; the ten largest clones hold approximately 4.5%. This entry is derived from a study of blood T cell repertoires in COVID-19. The overall study: Whether acute or convalescent, the COVID-19 samples came from the United States, Italy and Spain. PBMCs, B-cell-depleted T cells, or T cells provided the cDNA or gDNA that made up the material.

The V and J ends lost 6 bases and 7 bases respectively, with 18 bases between them. The CDR3 contains 14 residues. Germline CDR1 and CDR2: SNHLY and FYNNEI. The specimen was peripheral blood. V usage is TRBV2 and J usage is TRBJ2-5; tentatively, D is TRBD2 (6 bases). The TCR sequence derives from a human donor in a cohort sampled during active COVID-19. The CDR3 DNA follows: TGTGCCAGCAGCGGCGGGAATGGAAGGGGGACCCAGTACTTC. This translates into CASSGGNGRGTQYF. The variable domain in full, completed from reference TRBV2 and TRBJ2-5, reads EPEVTQTPSHQVTQMGQEVILRCVPISNHLYFYWYRQILGQKVEFLVSFYNNEISEKSEIFDDQFSVERPDGSNFTLKIRSTKLEDSAMYFCASSGGNGRGTQYFGPGTRLLVL.